The 28 T cell receptor beta chains presented below share a single source sample, sequenced in a study of blood T cell repertoires in COVID-19. Clones were read by immunoSEQ multiplex PCR, and TCRdb kept only the in-frame ones, dropping some. The sample has 250,000 to 300,000 clones; about 89% are singletons. The source material was PBMCs or T cells enriched from blood (not recorded which). These receptors were obtained from a man aged 40-55 years who had recovered from COVID-19.

The chain recombines TRBV15 with TRBJ2-1; D is unclear. CDR3 length: 13 amino acids. Germline loops: CDR1 LNHNV, CDR2 YYDKDF (reference sequence). V shed 0 bases and J shed 10 bases, with 10 bases lying between them. The CDR3 reads CATSREFRFEQFF. As DNA, the CDR3 is TGTGCCACCAGCAGAGAGTTTCGTTTCGAGCAGTTCTTC.

This rearrangement joins TRBV5-4 to TRBJ2-1; perhaps TRBD2 as D (5 bases). Trimming stripped 1 base from V and 2 bases from J, with 7 bases between. From germline, CDR1 is SGHNT and CDR2 YYREEE (reference sequence). There are 14 residues in the CDR3. CDR3 sequence (DNA): TGTGCCAGCAGCTTGCGGGGAACCTACAATGAGCAGTTCTTC. The encoded protein is CASSLRGTYNEQFF.

This clone has only a few counts. This chain uses TRBV7-9 with TRBJ2-7, with TRBD2 identical over 14 bases. Germline assignment: CDR1 SEHNR and CDR2 FQNEAQ (reference sequence). This CDR3 has 15 amino acids. After removal of 4 bases from V and 9 bases from J, the junction contained 8 bases not matched to a gene. CDR3 residues: CASSSAGLAGAGQYF. The CDR3 DNA follows: TGTGCCAGCAGCTCGGCGGGACTAGCGGGAGCTGGGCAGTACTTC.

The rearrangement joins TRBV12-3 or TRBV12-4 to TRBJ1-2; TRBD1 aligns across 9 bases. The CDR3 sequence is 13 residues long. J was trimmed by 5 bases and V by 6 bases; bases with no gene match: 4. The CDR3 DNA follows: TGTGCCAGCAGCCCGGGACAGGGATATGGCTACACCTTC. As protein: CASSPGQGYGYTF.

This chain connects TRBV7-8 to TRBJ2-3; unclear D gene. The V gene's germline CDR1 is SGHVS and CDR2 FQNEAQ. This CDR3 spans 16 amino acids. V lost 5 bases, J lost 0 bases, and 15 bases lay in between. This CDR3 is CASSPRRIASTDTQYF. DNA for the CDR3: TGTGCCAGCAGCCCAAGACGAATAGCTAGCACAGATACGCAGTATTTT.

The CDR3 protein is CASSDQGQGKTEAFF. CDR3 sequence (DNA): TGTGCCAGCAGTGACCAAGGACAGGGAAAAACTGAAGCTTTCTTT. The chain joins TRBV25-1 to TRBJ1-1, with TRBD1 identical over 8 bases. After removal of 3 bases from V and 5 bases from J, the junction contained 8 bases not matched to a gene. The CDR3 spans 15 residues. Germline V gives CDR1 MGHDK, CDR2 SYGVNS.

This clone was seen just once. The rearrangement joins TRBV2 to TRBJ2-1, with 11 bases identical to TRBD2. The V gene's germline CDR1 is SNHLY and CDR2 FYNNEI. CDR3 length: 17 residues. The ends lost 3 bases at V and 8 bases at J; junction bases unmatched: 12. In DNA, the CDR3 is TGTGCCAGCAGTGACCCCACTACTAGCGGGAGTTTCCATGAGCAGTTCTTC. It translates to CASSDPTTSGSFHEQFF.

The V and J genes are TRBV4-1 and TRBJ2-1, with TRBD2 identical over 7 bases. Germline V lookup: CDR1 MGHRA, CDR2 YSYEKL. The CDR3 loop spans 14 amino acids. V dropped 4 bases and J dropped 0; count of bases not matched to a gene: 0. CDR3 sequence: CASSRGSSYNEQFF. Here the CDR3 DNA reads TGCGCCAGCAGCCGCGGGAGCTCCTACAATGAGCAGTTCTTC.

This chain joins TRBV6-6 and TRBJ1-5, with 8 bases fitting TRBD1. Germline assignment: CDR1 MNHNY and CDR2 SVGAGI (reference sequence). CDR3 size: 14 residues. The ends lost 5 bases at V and 4 bases at J; junction bases unmatched: 4. CDR3 region: CASSPGQGNQPQHF. CDR3 nucleotides: TGTGCCAGCAGTCCTGGACAGGGAAATCAGCCCCAGCATTTT.

The V call is TRBV5-1, the J call TRBJ1-5; TRBD1 might be the D (5 bases). Germline assignment: CDR1 SGHRS and CDR2 YFSETQ. Trimming removed 4 bases at V and 5 bases at J, with 16 bases between. The CDR3 is made up of 15 amino acids. The CDR3 is CASSASGQGDQPQHF. The CDR3 coding sequence is TGCGCCAGCAGCGCGTCGGGCCAGGGTGATCAGCCCCAGCATTTT. Combining the CDR3 with reference TRBV5-1 and TRBJ1-5 gives the whole variable domain KAGVTQTPRYLIKTRGQQVTLSCSPISGHRSVSWYQQTPGQGLQFLFEYFSETQRNKGNFPGRFSGRQFSNSRSEMNVSTLELGDSALYLCASSASGQGDQPQHFGDGTRLSIL.

The CDR3 bases are TGTGCCAGTAGTAAAGGGGAAAGCTCTCGGAATACGCAGTATTTT. This translates into CASSKGESSRNTQYF. The chain links TRBV19 to TRBJ2-3; weak D call: TRBD1 (5 bases). The V and J ends lost 4 bases and 7 bases respectively, with 18 bases between them. The CDR3 contains 15 residues. The germline CDR1 and CDR2 sequences are LNHDA and SQIVND (reference sequence). The full variable domain, rest sourced from reference TRBV19 and TRBJ2-3, is DGGITQSPKYLFRKEGQNVTLSCEQNLNHDAMYWYRQDPGQGLRLIYYSQIVNDFQKGDIAEGYSVSREKKESFPLTVTSAQKNPTAFYLCASSKGESSRNTQYFGPGTRLTVL.

The chain combines TRBV15 with TRBJ1-5; D uncertain. This CDR3 is built from 14 residues. Germline V gene sequence: CDR1 LNHNV, CDR2 YYDKDF (reference sequence). V lost 0 bases, J lost 3 bases, and 6 bases lay in between. The chain's CDR3 is CATSRELNNQPQHF. The CDR3 DNA reads TGTGCCACCAGCAGAGAACTTAACAATCAGCCCCAGCATTTT.

The chain combines TRBV6-1 with TRBJ2-7; TRBD2 agrees at 9 bases. The germline V gene has CDR1 MNHNS and CDR2 SASEGT. CDR3 length: 13 amino acids. The ends lost 2 bases at V and 6 bases at J; junction bases unmatched: 2. CDR3 nucleotide sequence: TGTGCCAGCAGTGAAACTAGCGGGCTCGAGCAGTACTTC. Translation: CASSETSGLEQYF.

The chain joins TRBV28 to TRBJ2-7; 8 positions agree with TRBD1. The germline V gene encodes CDR1 MDHEN and CDR2 SYDVKM. Trimming at V came to 2 bases and at J to 2 bases, leaving 5 bases not matched to a gene. The CDR3 contains 15 residues. CDR3: CASSLIQGAAYEQYF. The CDR3 DNA is TGTGCCAGCAGTTTAATTCAGGGGGCAGCCTACGAGCAGTACTTC. Based on the CDR3 plus reference TRBV28 and TRBJ2-7, the full variable domain is DVKVTQSSRYLVKRTGEKVFLECVQDMDHENMFWYRQDPGLGLRLIYFSYDVKMKEKGDIPEGYSVSREKKERFSLILESASTNQTSMYLCASSLIQGAAYEQYFGPGTRLTVT.

The V call is TRBV5-1, the J call TRBJ1-4; D unclear. The CDR3 has 16 amino acids. In germline, CDR1 is SGHRS, CDR2 YFSETQ. The V and J ends lost 0 bases and 2 bases respectively, with 11 bases between them. The CDR3 protein is CASSLDVAGTNEKLFF. CDR3 nucleotides: TGCGCCAGCAGCTTGGATGTGGCAGGTACTAATGAAAAACTGTTTTTT.

This chain connects TRBV2 to TRBJ1-5; 10 nucleotides line up with TRBD1. This CDR3 has 17 amino acids. Germline values: CDR1 SNHLY, CDR2 FYNNEI. Trimming took 5 bases from V and 1 from J; bases not matched to a gene: 8. The CDR3 coding sequence is TGTGCCAGCAGTAGAGGGACAGGGGAAGGGAGCAATCAGCCCCAGCATTTT. It translates to CASSRGTGEGSNQPQHF.

The V call is TRBV27, the J call TRBJ2-7; maybe TRBD2 (6 bases). Trimming removed 3 bases from V and 2 bases from J, with 8 bases in between. CDR1 and CDR2 from the germline V gene are MNHEY and SMNVEV (reference sequence). The CDR3 runs to 13 residues. CDR3 in amino acids: CASSFSGTYEQYF. The CDR3 DNA reads TGTGCCAGCAGTTTTAGCGGAACCTACGAGCAGTACTTC.

The V call is TRBV3-1 (or the pseudogene TRBV3-2), the J call TRBJ1-1, with a possible D match to TRBD1 (5 bases). V dropped 4 bases and J dropped 4 bases, with 16 bases sitting between them. The germline gives CDR1 LGHDT, CDR2 YNNKEL (reference sequence). The CDR3 consists of 15 residues. The CDR3: CASSRRPTGGTEAFF. DNA for the CDR3: TGTGCCAGCAGCCGCCGACCGACGGGGGGCACTGAAGCTTTCTTT.

This sequence joins TRBV5-1 and TRBJ2-5; no clear D. CDR3 size: 12 residues. The germline V and J ends were trimmed by 0 bases and 2 bases, with 2 bases remaining between them. Germline V gene data show CDR1 as SGHRS and CDR2 as YFSETQ. CDR3 in DNA: TGCGCCAGCAGCTTGGCTCAAGAGACCCAGTACTTC. Translated: CASSLAQETQYF.

A single count supports this clone. V and J are TRBV2 and TRBJ2-1; 11 bases agree with TRBD2. Germline V gene sequence: CDR1 SNHLY, CDR2 FYNNEI. CDR3 length equals 14 residues. J lost 9 bases, V lost 6 bases, and 7 bases had no gene match. CDR3 sequence: CASSLAGGPGEQFF. CDR3 nucleotides: TGTGCCAGCAGCCTAGCGGGGGGACCGGGTGAGCAGTTCTTC.

CDR3 coding DNA: TGTGCCAGCTCACCATTAGGGGTCGACTATGGCTACACCTTC. The encoded protein is CASSPLGVDYGYTF. The chain carries TRBV18 and TRBJ1-2, with a weak D call TRBD1 (5 bases). Germline V gene data show CDR1 as KGHSH and CDR2 as LQKENI. The V and J ends lost 2 bases and 3 bases respectively, with 10 bases between them. The CDR3 has 14 amino acids.

This sequence joins TRBV5-1 and TRBJ1-6; TRBD1 might be the D (6 bases). The V end was cut by 3 bases, the J end by 6 bases, with 10 bases between. The CDR3 is made up of 14 amino acids. Germline V gives CDR1 SGHRS, CDR2 YFSETQ. CDR3 amino acids: CASSWEQGNSPLHF. In DNA, the CDR3 is TGCGCCAGCAGCTGGGAACAGGGTAATTCACCCCTCCACTTT.

The CDR3 reads CASSLLVAGGSVSYNEQFF. In DNA, the CDR3 is TGCGCCAGCAGCTTGTTGGTAGCGGGGGGGAGCGTATCCTACAATGAGCAGTTCTTC. The chain combines TRBV5-1 with TRBJ2-1; TRBD2 agrees at 11 bases. Germline CDR1 SGHRS, CDR2 YFSETQ. J was trimmed by 1 base and V by 1 base; bases with no gene match: 10. This CDR3 is built from 19 residues.

CDR3 bases: TGTGCCAGCTCACAACAGACAGGGAATAATTCACCCCTCCACTTT. Amino acid sequence: CASSQQTGNNSPLHF. V usage is TRBV18 and J usage is TRBJ1-6; TRBD1 agrees at 7 bases. V shed 4 bases and J 5 bases; nucleotides not matched to a gene: 5. In germline, CDR1 is KGHSH, CDR2 LQKENI. The CDR3 contains 15 residues.

V is TRBV12-5 and J is TRBJ2-1; D might be TRBD1 (5 bases). CDR1 and CDR2 (germline): LGHNT, FRNRAP. The length of the CDR3 is 15 residues. V lost 3 bases and J lost 3, with 12 bases in between. The CDR3 spells CASGLGAGRYNEQFF. CDR3 coding DNA: TGTGCTAGTGGTTTAGGGGCAGGGCGCTACAATGAGCAGTTCTTC.

The genes are TRBV7-3 and TRBJ2-3; TRBD2 agrees at 11 bases. V lost 5 bases and J lost 4; bases outside the gene matches: 11. The CDR3 contains 17 residues. Germline assignment: CDR1 SGHTA and CDR2 FQGTGA. CDR3 loop: CASSGQHSGGAADTQYF. CDR3 in DNA: TGTGCCAGCAGCGGGCAGCATAGCGGGGGGGCTGCAGATACGCAGTATTTT.

The gene calls are TRBV18 and TRBJ1-2; possible D gene TRBD1, 5 bases. In germline, CDR1 is KGHSH, CDR2 LQKENI. The CDR3 totals 15 residues. Between the trimmed V and J ends, which lost 3 bases and 3 bases, there was a span of 14 bases. The CDR3 region has the DNA TGTGCCAGCTCACCGGCGGGACGACCCGACTATGGCTACACCTTC. This gives the protein CASSPAGRPDYGYTF.

The rearrangement joins TRBV4-1 to TRBJ2-1, with 11 bases aligning to TRBD2. V lost 1 base, J lost 5 bases, and 4 bases stayed unmatched. CDR1 is MGHRA, CDR2 YSYEKL, per germline. The CDR3 sequence is 16 residues long. The CDR3 coding sequence is TGCGCCAGCAGCCAAGGTAGCGGGAGGGCCAACAATGAGCAGTTCTTC. It is translated as CASSQGSGRANNEQFF.